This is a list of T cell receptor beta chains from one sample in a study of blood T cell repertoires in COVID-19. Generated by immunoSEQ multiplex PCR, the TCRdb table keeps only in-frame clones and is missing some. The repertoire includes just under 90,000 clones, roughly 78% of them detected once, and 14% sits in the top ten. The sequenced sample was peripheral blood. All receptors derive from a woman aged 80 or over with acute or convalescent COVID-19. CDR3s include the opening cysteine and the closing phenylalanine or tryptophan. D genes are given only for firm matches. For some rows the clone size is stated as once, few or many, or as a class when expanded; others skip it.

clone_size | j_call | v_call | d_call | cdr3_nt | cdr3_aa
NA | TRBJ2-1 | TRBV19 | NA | TGTGCCAGTAGTGAACAGATGGCAAGCAATGAGCAGTTCTTC | CASSEQMASNEQFF
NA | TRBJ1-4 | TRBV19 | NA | TGTGCCAGTAGCCCCCCCCCACAGAACGCGGAAAAACTGTTTTTT | CASSPPPQNAEKLFF
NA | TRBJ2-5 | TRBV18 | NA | TGTGCCAGCTCACCTCGAACCGCAACTCAAGAGACCCAGTACTTC | CASSPRTATQETQYF
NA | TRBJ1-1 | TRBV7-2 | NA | TGTGCCAGCTTCCAGGCAGGGTACGGGTCTCACACTGAAGCTTTCTTT | CASFQAGYGSHTEAFF
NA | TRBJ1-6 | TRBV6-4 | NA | TGTGCCAGCAGTGACTCGACCCTCGTAGGAGGCCATAATTCACCCCTCCACTTT | CASSDSTLVGGHNSPLHF
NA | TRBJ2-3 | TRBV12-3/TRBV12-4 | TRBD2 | TGTGCCAGCGCGGGGGGGCTGGGAGATACGCAGTATTTT | CASAGGLGDTQYF
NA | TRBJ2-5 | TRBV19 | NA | TGTGCCAGTAGTATGGGCGAGACCCAGTACTTC | CASSMGETQYF
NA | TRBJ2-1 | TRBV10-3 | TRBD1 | TGTGCCATCAGTGAGTTTAACCGGGACAGGGGGCAGAATAGTTACAATGAGCAGTTCTTC | CAISEFNRDRGQNSYNEQFF
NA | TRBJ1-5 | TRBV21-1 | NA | TGTGCCAGCAGCCCTCGGGACAGACGGGATCAGCCCCAGCATTTT | CASSPRDRRDQPQHF
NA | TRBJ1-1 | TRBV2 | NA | TGTGCCACTAAAAAGTCTAACACTGAAGCTTTCTTT | CATKKSNTEAFF
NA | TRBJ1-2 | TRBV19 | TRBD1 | TGTGCCAGCAGGCCCGACAGGGTCTGGGGCTATGGCTACACCTTC | CASRPDRVWGYGYTF
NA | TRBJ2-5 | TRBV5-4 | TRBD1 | TGTGCCAGCAGCTTGTTCGGGACAGGGAGGTCCCAGTACTTC | CASSLFGTGRSQYF
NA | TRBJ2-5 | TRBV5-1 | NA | TGCGCCAGCAGCCCCGGACCCCAGGGGAAACAAGAGACCCAGTACTTC | CASSPGPQGKQETQYF
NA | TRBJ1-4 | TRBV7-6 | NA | TGTGCCAGCAGCTTAGCGCCCAGGGTCCTCCCTGGGTTAGCAACTAATGAAAAACTGTTTTTT | CASSLAPRVLPGLATNEKLFF
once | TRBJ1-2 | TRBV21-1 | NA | TGTGCCAGCAGCACACTCCCGAAGGGACAACAGCCGAGAGCTAACTATGGCTACACCTTC | CASSTLPKGQQPRANYGYTF
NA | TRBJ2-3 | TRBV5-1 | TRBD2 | TGCGCCAGCAGCTTGGGACTAGCGGGGGGGCCTTTGGATACGCAGTATTTT | CASSLGLAGGPLDTQYF
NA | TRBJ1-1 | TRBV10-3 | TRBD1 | TGTGCCATCAGAGAGGACAGGGGGTACACTGAAGCTTTCTTT | CAIREDRGYTEAFF